This record looks at one T cell receptor beta chain sequence and its context. Its antigen is unidentified. In germline, CDR1 is MDHEN, CDR2 SYDVKM. V shed 4 bases and J shed 2 bases, with 6 bases lying between them. The CDR3 is made up of 13 amino acids. This sample stems from a study of T cell responses to AZD1222 COVID-19 vaccine. Notes on the study in general: With dominance at 160-218 and 743-854, vaccine-associated CD4 TCRs spanned spike.

The protocol was immunoSEQ multiplex PCR, while the TCRdb copy is restricted to in-frame clones and leaves out a portion. Here the sample spans about 110,000 clones, approximately 90% being singletons. This chain uses TRBV28 with TRBJ1-3; possibly TRBD1 for D (5 bases). The source material was peripheral blood, sampled on day 0 of AZD1222 vaccination. This TCR derives from an adult in good health. CDR3 amino acids: CASSWGTGNTIYF. The CDR3 DNA reads as TGTGCCAGCAGTTGGGGCACTGGAAACACCATATATTTT. Filled out from reference TRBV28 and TRBJ1-3, the complete variable domain reads DVKVTQSSRYLVKRTGEKVFLECVQDMDHENMFWYRQDPGLGLRLIYFSYDVKMKEKGDIPEGYSVSREKKERFSLILESASTNQTSMYLCASSWGTGNTIYFGEGSWLTVV.